The clone carrying this T cell receptor beta chain was counted a few times. Its target is unknown. Time point reported: persistent/refractory GD, antithyroid drugs over 5 years with positive TRAb. With RNA extracted from PBMCs as input, the TCR library was made. The data originate from a study of regulatory T cells in long-lasting Graves disease. Study details: More than 5 years of antithyroid drugs with positive TSH receptor antibodies defined persistent Graves' disease.

Through Arm-PCR of CDR3 regions and iRepertoire HTBI primers, TCR beta libraries were built. As originally analysed: Identification of gene segments yielded more than 60 TRBV and some 14 TRBJ across samples. One entry per CDR3 protein, called by TCRdb with MiXCR from the multiplex PCR reads. The V and J calls shown here were made by TCRdb, not taken from the authors' results. The data hold more than 350,000 distinct CDR3 sequences, with roughly 21% observed a single time. Findings and limits, study-wide: Public clonotype sharing was higher in persistent than newly diagnosed patients. Relative to newly diagnosed Graves' patients, persistent ones had lower TCR diversity.

The CDR3 is 15 residues long. Trimming shortened V by 2 bases and J by 4 bases, and 11 bases separated the two germline ends. CDR1 is MNHEY and CDR2 is SMNVEV in the germline V gene (reference sequence). This rearrangement joins TRBV27 to TRBJ1-4; no definite D call. The clonotype was recovered from a female donor with Graves disease. Sequencing used peripheral blood mononuclear cells (PBMCs), obtained when the disease was refractory, from a patient treated with antithyroid drugs. CDR3 sequence (DNA): TGTGCCAGCAGTTTAGGAGAGGGAGGTAATGAAAAACTGTTTTTT. As protein: CASSLGEGGNEKLFF.